Below are 2 T cell receptor beta chains sequenced from a single sample in a study of cytomegalovirus exposure and HLA in healthy donors. The method was immunoSEQ multiplex PCR; TCRdb's version includes in-frame clones alone and lacks a portion of them. The table shows some 340,000 clones, with approximately 86% occurring only once. The sequenced material came from PBMCs. These receptors were taken from a woman under 40 in good health and CMV-seropositive.

This clone was observed a single time. The chain is built from TRBV29-1 and TRBJ1-4; 9 positions match TRBD1. CDR1 is SQVTM, CDR2 ANQGSEA, per germline. The CDR3 covers 14 residues. Trimming took 6 bases from V and 7 from J; bases not matched to a gene: 9. The CDR3 bases are TGCAGCGTGGAATACAGGGGGCTCGGTGAAAAACTGTTTTTT. Translation: CSVEYRGLGEKLFF.

The V call is TRBV5-1, the J call TRBJ1-6; D perhaps matches TRBD1 (6 bases). CDR1 and CDR2 from the germline V gene are SGHRS and YFSETQ. V was pared by 1 base and J by 0 bases, with 14 bases between. The length of the CDR3 is 18 residues. In nucleotides, the CDR3 is TGCGCCAGCAGCTTGTGGCAGGGGTCGAGCTCCTATAATTCACCCCTCCACTTT. It encodes CASSLWQGSSSYNSPLHF.